The 8 T cell receptor beta chains below all came from one sample that was sequenced in a study of T cell clonality in common variable immunodeficiency. Their antigens remain unidentified. The assay was immunoSEQ multiplex PCR, and TCRdb's table has in-frame clones only and misses some. The sample was found to contain 28,000 or so clones, and every one recurs. Study conclusions and caveats: Reportedly, TCR beta sequences from common variable immunodeficiency showed fewer deletions and N-nucleotide insertions.

Source material: peripheral blood mononuclear cells. The receptor source for this set is a human donor with common variable immunodeficiency.

Concerning this clone: The read ends 3 residues early relative to the CDR3; the germline J gene fills the gap. The chain uses TRBV30 and TRBJ2-3, with a possible D match to TRBD1 (5 bases). The CDR3 runs to 13 residues. Germline V gives CDR1 GTSNPN, CDR2 SVGIG (reference sequence). Trimming shortened V by 3 bases and J by 7 bases, and 14 bases separated the two germline ends. CDR3 DNA, as far as it was read: TGTGCCTGGAGGCCGAGGACAACTTATACG. Translated: CAWRPRTTYT. The CDR3 in full is CAWRPRTTYTQYF.

In this sample, this clone turned up a few times. Read data end 3 residues before the CDR3 end; the end is taken from the germline J gene. The chain couples TRBV2 to TRBJ1-4, with 8 positions matching TRBD1. This CDR3 is 16 amino acids long. CDR1 and CDR2 from the germline V gene are SNHLY and FYNNEI. V lost 5 bases to trimming and J lost 7 bases; unmatched junction nucleotides: 12. Partial CDR3 DNA: TGTGCCAGCAGTTTGGACAGGGCGGGAGGTGGTGAAAAA. This translates into CASSLDRAGGGEK. The whole CDR3 sequence is CASSLDRAGGGEKLFF.

This clone was detected a few times. The CDR3 end is not reached by the read, which stops 3 residues before it; the germline J gene fills it in. V and J are TRBV18 and TRBJ2-7, with 7 bases that match TRBD1. The length of the CDR3 is 12 residues. Germline trimming cut 4 bases from V and 6 bases from J; bases unmatched to any gene: 3. CDR1 is KGHSH and CDR2 is LQKENI in the germline V gene. The CDR3: CASSLNRGEQYF. The sequenced part of the CDR3 DNA is TGTGCCAGCTCACTAAACAGGGGCGAG.

Regarding this clone: The read ends 3 residues before the CDR3 terminus; that terminus is restored from the germline J gene. The V and J genes are TRBV7-3 and TRBJ2-6, with 7 bases fitting TRBD1. CDR3 length: 17 residues. Germline lookup yields CDR1 SGHTA and CDR2 FQGTGA. V lost 1 base, J lost 2 bases, and 5 bases stayed unmatched. The CDR3 DNA, read in part, is TGTGCCAGCAGCTTAAGCCGGCAGGGGGCTGGGGCCAACGTC. Translated, it gives CASSLSRQGAGANV. The whole CDR3 region reads CASSLSRQGAGANVLTF.

This clone was seen many times. The observed sequence ends 3 residues before the CDR3 terminus, with the missing tail filled in from the germline J gene. This chain joins TRBV19 and TRBJ2-1; 9 positions match TRBD1. Germline CDR1 is LNHDA and CDR2 is SQIVND (reference sequence). The CDR3 runs to 16 residues. The V gene end was trimmed by 4 bases and the J gene end by 5 bases; junction bases not matched to a gene: 9. CDR3 amino acids: CASSRYTGTGHNEQFF. Incomplete CDR3 DNA: TGTGCCAGTAGTAGATACACCGGGACAGGGCACAATGAG.

CDR3 in amino acids: CASSGWTGLNQPQHF. The covered CDR3 bases are TGTGCCAGCAGTGGCTGGACAGGGCTTAATCAGCCC. The V call is TRBV2, the J call TRBJ1-5, with 8 bases that match TRBD1. The read gets to within 3 residues of the CDR3 end, and the germline J gene fills in the rest. In germline, CDR1 is SNHLY, CDR2 FYNNEI. The trim removed 4 bases at V and 4 bases at J, leaving 6 bases unmatched. The CDR3 length is 15 residues.

This clone was recorded a few times. The CDR3 end is not reached by the read, which stops 3 residues before it; the germline J gene fills it in. The chain uses TRBV30 and TRBJ2-5; a possible D gene is TRBD1 (6 bases). Germline loops: CDR1 GTSNPN, CDR2 SVGIG (reference sequence). This CDR3 region has 15 residues. V was shortened by 2 bases and J by 5 bases, with 18 bases between the two germline ends. The CDR3 loop reads CAWSSRRGGWETQYF. CDR3 DNA, as far as it was read: TGTGCCTGGAGTTCCCGCAGGGGCGGGTGGGAGACC.

With respect to this clone: Sequencing ends 3 residues short of the CDR3 end; the germline J gene provides the rest. The chain couples TRBV19 to TRBJ1-5, with TRBD1 identical over 7 bases. V dropped 4 bases and J dropped 2; count of bases not matched to a gene: 5. The CDR3 covers 15 residues. Germline CDR1 LNHDA, CDR2 SQIVND (reference sequence). Partial CDR3 DNA: TGTGCCAGTAGTAGGGGAGGACAGGGCAATCAGCCC. Encoded protein: CASSRGGQGNQP. The whole CDR3 is CASSRGGQGNQPQHF. Full variable domain (outside the CDR3, taken from reference TRBV19 and TRBJ1-5): DGGITQSPKYLFRKEGQNVTLSCEQNLNHDAMYWYRQDPGQGLRLIYYSQIVNDFQKGDIAEGYSVSREKKESFPLTVTSAQKNPTAFYLCASSRGGQGNQPQHFGDGTRLSIL.